This T cell receptor (beta chain) was recorded in a study of shared T cell receptors in the human thymus. The assay was immunoSEQ multiplex PCR, and TCRdb's table has in-frame clones only and misses some. The sample carries roughly 500,000 clones, around three quarters recorded once. CDR3 length: 13 amino acids. The V gene's germline CDR1 is MGHRA and CDR2 YSYEKL. Trimming took off 0 bases at V and 2 bases at J, with 5 bases between the two ends. The same data also went into a second study, on human thymus T cells. This second report adds: Usage of V and J genes appeared biased in thymic and blood repertoires.

Sequencing input: thymocytes. This clonotype originated in a boy younger than two with a congenital heart defect. J is TRBJ2-7 and V is TRBV4-1; D not resolved. The CDR3 loop is CASSQDSAYEQYF. As DNA, the CDR3 is TGCGCCAGCAGCCAAGACTCCGCCTACGAGCAGTACTTC.